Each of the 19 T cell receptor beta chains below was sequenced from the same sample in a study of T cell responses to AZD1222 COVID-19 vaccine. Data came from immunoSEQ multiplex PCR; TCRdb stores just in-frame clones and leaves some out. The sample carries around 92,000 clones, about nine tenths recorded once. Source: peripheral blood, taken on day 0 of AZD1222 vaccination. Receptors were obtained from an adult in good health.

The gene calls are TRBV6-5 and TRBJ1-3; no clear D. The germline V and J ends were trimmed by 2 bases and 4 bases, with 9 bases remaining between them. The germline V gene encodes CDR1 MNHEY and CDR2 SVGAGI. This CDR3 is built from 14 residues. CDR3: CASSYVSGGNTIYF. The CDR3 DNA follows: TGTGCCAGCAGTTACGTTAGTGGGGGAAACACCATATATTTT.

The CDR3 protein is CATATGANTGELFF. The CDR3 nucleotides are TGTGCCACCGCGACAGGGGCGAACACCGGGGAGCTGTTTTTT. The rearrangement uses TRBV10-3 and TRBJ2-2; 8 positions agree with TRBD1. Trimming removed 10 bases from V and 0 bases from J; junction bases left unmatched: 4. The germline gives CDR1 ENHRY, CDR2 SYGVKD. CDR3 size: 14 residues.

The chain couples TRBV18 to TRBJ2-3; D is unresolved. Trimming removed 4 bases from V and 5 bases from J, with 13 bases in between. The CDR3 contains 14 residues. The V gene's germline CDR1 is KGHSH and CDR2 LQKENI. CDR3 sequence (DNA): TGTGCCAGCTCACAGGGCGGCATTAAAGATACGCAGTATTTT. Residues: CASSQGGIKDTQYF.

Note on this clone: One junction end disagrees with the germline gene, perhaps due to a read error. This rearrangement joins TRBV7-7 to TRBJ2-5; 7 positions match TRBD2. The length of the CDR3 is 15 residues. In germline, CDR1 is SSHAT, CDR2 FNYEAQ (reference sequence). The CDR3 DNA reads TGTGCTAGCAGCTTTCTCGGCGGGAGTGGGGAGACCCAGTACTTC. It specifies CASSFLGGSGETQYF.

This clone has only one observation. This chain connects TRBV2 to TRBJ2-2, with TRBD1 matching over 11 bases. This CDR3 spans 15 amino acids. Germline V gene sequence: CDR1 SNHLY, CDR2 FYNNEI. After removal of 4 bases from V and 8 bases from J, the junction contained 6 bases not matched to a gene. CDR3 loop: CASSGGQGASGELFF. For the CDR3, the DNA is TGTGCCAGCAGTGGCGGACAGGGGGCTTCTGGGGAGCTGTTTTTT.

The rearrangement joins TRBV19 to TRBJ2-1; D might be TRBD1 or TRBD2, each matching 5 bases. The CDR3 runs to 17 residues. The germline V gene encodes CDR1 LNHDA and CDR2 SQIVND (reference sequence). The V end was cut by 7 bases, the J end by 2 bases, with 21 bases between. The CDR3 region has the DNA TGTGCCAGTACCTACTCCTCCGGGACCCAGCCCTACAATGAGCAGTTCTTC. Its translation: CASTYSSGTQPYNEQFF.

In nucleotides, the CDR3 is TGTGCCAGCAGTTTATCGCAGGGGGGAAATCAGCCCCAGCATTTT. It is translated as CASSLSQGGNQPQHF. The chain uses TRBV27 and TRBJ1-5; 7 nucleotides match TRBD1. The CDR3 is 15 residues long. CDR1 and CDR2 from the germline V gene are MNHEY and SMNVEV (reference sequence). The V and J ends lost 0 bases and 4 bases, in that order; junction bases with no gene match: 3.

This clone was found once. The CDR3 DNA reads as TGTGCCAGCAGCTTAACCCCCCCAGATACGCAGTATTTT. Encoded protein: CASSLTPPDTQYF. This rearrangement joins TRBV7-3 to TRBJ2-3; unclear D gene. CDR3 length: 13 residues. Trimming cost V 0 bases and J 4 bases, with 5 bases left between them. Germline CDR1 reads SGHTA; CDR2 reads FQGTGA.

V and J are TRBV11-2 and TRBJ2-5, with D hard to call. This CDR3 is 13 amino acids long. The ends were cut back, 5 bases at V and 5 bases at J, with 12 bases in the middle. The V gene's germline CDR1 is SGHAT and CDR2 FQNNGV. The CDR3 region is CASSPPPVETQYF. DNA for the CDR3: TGTGCCAGCAGCCCCCCGCCAGTCGAGACCCAGTACTTC. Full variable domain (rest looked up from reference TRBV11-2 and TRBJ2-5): EAGVAQSPRYKIIEKRQSVAFWCNPISGHATLYWYQQILGQGPKLLIQFQNNGVVDDSQLPKDRFSAERLKGVDSTLKIQPAKLEDSAVYLCASSPPPVETQYFGPGTRLLVL.

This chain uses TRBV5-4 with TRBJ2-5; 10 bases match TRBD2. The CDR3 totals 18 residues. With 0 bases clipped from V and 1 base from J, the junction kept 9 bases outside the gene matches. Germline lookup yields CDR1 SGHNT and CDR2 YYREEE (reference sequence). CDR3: CASSLAHSSGGFQETQYF. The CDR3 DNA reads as TGTGCCAGCAGCTTGGCTCACTCTAGCGGGGGTTTCCAAGAGACCCAGTACTTC. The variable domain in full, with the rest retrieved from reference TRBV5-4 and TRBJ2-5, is ETGVTQSPTHLIKTRGQQVTLRCSSQSGHNTVSWYQQALGQGPQFIFQYYREEENGRGNFPPRFSGLQFPNYSSELNVNALELDDSALYLCASSLAHSSGGFQETQYFGPGTRLLVL.

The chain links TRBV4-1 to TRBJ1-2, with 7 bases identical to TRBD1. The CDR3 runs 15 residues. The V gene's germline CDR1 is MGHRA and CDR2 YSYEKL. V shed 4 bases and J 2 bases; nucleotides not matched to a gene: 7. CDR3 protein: CASSPSTGNNYGYTF. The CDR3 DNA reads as TGCGCCAGCAGCCCATCGACAGGGAACAACTATGGCTACACCTTC.

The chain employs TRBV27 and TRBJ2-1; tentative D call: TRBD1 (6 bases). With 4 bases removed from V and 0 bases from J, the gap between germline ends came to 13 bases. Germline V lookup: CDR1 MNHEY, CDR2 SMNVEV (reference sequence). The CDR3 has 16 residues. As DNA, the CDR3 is TGTGCCAGCAGTTCCCGACAGGAACGCTCCTACAATGAGCAGTTCTTC. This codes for CASSSRQERSYNEQFF.

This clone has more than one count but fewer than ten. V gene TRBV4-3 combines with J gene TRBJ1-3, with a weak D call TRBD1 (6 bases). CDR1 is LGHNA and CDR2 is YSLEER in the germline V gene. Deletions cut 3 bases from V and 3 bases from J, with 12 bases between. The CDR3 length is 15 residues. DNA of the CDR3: TGCGCCAGCAGCCATGCAGGGGTGGGTGGAAACACCATATATTTT. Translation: CASSHAGVGGNTIYF.

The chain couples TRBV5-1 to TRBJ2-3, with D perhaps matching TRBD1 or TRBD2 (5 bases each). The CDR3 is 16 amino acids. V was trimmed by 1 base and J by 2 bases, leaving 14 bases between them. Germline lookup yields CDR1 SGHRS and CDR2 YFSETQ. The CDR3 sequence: CASSLQPRETTDTQYF. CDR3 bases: TGCGCCAGCAGCTTGCAGCCCAGGGAGACCACAGATACGCAGTATTTT.

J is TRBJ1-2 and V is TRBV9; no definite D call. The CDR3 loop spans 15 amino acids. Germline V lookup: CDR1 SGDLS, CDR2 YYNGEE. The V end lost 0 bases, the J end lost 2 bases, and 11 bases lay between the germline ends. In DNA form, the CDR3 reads TGTGCCAGCAGCGTAGGGGATGACTCGAACTATGGCTACACCTTC. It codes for CASSVGDDSNYGYTF.

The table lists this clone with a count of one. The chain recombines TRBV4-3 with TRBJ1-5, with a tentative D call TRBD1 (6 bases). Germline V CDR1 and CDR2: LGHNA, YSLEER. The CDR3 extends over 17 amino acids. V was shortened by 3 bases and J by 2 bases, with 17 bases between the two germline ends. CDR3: CASSQGRSWTGNQPQHF. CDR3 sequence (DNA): TGCGCCAGCAGCCAGGGCCGCAGTTGGACAGGCAATCAGCCCCAGCATTTT.

CDR3 amino acids: CASSQEPFTGFTEAFF. CDR3 bases: TGCGCCAGCAGCCAAGAACCCTTTACTGGGTTTACTGAAGCTTTCTTT. The V gene is TRBV4-1, the J gene TRBJ1-1; D not resolved. With 0 bases removed from V and 5 bases from J, the gap between germline ends came to 16 bases. This CDR3 is built from 16 residues. Germline V lookup: CDR1 MGHRA, CDR2 YSYEKL.

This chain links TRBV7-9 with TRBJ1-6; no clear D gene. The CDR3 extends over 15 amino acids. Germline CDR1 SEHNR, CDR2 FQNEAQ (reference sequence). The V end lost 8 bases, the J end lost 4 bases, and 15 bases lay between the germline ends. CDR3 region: CASVPGDRYNSPLHF. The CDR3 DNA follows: TGTGCCAGCGTCCCGGGAGACCGGTATAATTCACCCCTCCACTTT. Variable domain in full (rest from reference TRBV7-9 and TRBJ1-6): DTGVSQNPRHKITKRGQNVTFRCDPISEHNRLYWYRQTLGQGPEFLTYFQNEAQLEKSRLLSDRFSAERPKGSFSTLEIQRTEQGDSAMYLCASVPGDRYNSPLHFGNGTRLTVT.

The CDR3 region has the DNA TGTGCCAGCAGCCCCCCTCTAGGGGGTGCCACCGGGGAGCTGTTTTTT. The encoded protein is CASSPPLGGATGELFF. V and J are TRBV9 and TRBJ2-2; D is possibly TRBD1 (6 bases). Looked up from germline, CDR1 is SGDLS and CDR2 is YYNGEE. Trimming stripped 4 bases from V and 4 bases from J, with 17 bases between. The CDR3 covers 16 residues.